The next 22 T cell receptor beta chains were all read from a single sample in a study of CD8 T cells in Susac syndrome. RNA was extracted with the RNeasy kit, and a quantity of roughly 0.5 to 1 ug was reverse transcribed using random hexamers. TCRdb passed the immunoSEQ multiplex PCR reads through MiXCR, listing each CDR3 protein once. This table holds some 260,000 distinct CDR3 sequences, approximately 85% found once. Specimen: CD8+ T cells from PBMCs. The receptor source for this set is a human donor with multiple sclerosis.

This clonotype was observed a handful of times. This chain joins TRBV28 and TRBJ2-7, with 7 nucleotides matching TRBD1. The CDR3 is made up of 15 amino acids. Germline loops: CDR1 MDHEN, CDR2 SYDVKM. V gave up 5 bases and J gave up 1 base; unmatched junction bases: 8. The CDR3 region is CASSDGQAGSYEQYF. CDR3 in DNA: TGTGCCAGCAGTGACGGACAGGCCGGTTCCTACGAGCAGTACTTC. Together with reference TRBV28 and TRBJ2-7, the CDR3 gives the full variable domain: DVKVTQSSRYLVKRTGEKVFLECVQDMDHENMFWYRQDPGLGLRLIYFSYDVKMKEKGDIPEGYSVSREKKERFSLILESASTNQTSMYLCASSDGQAGSYEQYFGPGTRLTVT.

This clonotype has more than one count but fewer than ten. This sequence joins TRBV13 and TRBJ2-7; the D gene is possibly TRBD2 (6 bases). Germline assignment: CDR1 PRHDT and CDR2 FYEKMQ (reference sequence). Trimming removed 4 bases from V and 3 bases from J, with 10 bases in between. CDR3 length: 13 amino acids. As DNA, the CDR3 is TGTGCCAGCAGCTCGGGACTTTACTACGAGCAGTACTTC. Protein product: CASSSGLYYEQYF. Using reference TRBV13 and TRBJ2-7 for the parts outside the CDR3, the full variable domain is AAGVIQSPRHLIKEKRETATLKCYPIPRHDTVYWYQQGPGQDPQFLISFYEKMQSDKGSIPDRFSAQQFSDYHSELNMSSLELGDSALYFCASSSGLYYEQYFGPGTRLTVT.

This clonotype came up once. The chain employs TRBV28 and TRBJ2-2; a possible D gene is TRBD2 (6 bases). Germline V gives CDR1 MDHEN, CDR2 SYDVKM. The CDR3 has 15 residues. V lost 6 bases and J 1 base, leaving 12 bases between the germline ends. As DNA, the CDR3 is TGTGCCAGCAGACCCGGGACTGTGAACACCGGGGAGCTGTTTTTT. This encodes CASRPGTVNTGELFF. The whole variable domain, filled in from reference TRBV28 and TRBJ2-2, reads DVKVTQSSRYLVKRTGEKVFLECVQDMDHENMFWYRQDPGLGLRLIYFSYDVKMKEKGDIPEGYSVSREKKERFSLILESASTNQTSMYLCASRPGTVNTGELFFGEGSRLTVL.

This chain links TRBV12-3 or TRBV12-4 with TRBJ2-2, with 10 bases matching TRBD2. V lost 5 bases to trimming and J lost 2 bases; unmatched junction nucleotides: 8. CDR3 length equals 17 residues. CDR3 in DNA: TGTGCCAGCAGTCTGCCGGGACTAGCGATTAACACCGGGGAGCTGTTTTTT. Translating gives CASSLPGLAINTGELFF.

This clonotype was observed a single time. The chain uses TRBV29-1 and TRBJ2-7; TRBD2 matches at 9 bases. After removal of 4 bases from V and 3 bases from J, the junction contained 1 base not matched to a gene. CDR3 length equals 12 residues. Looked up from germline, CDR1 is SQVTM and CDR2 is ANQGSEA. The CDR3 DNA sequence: TGCAGCGTTGGGACTAGCGACTACGAGCAGTACTTC. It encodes CSVGTSDYEQYF.

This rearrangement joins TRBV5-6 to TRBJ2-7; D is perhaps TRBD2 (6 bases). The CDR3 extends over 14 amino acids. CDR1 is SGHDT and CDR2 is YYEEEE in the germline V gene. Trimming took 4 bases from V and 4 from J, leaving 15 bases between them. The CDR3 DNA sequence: TGTGCCAGCAGCGCCGGGGGATTCGGGTACGAGCAGTACTTC. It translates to CASSAGGFGYEQYF.

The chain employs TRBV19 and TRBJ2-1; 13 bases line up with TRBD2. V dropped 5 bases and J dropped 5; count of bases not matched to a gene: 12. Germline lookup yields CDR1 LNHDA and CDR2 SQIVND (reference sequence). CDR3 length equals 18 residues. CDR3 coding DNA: TGTGCCAGTAGTTTATATAAACCAGGGACTAGCGGGGACAATGAGCAGTTCTTC. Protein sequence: CASSLYKPGTSGDNEQFF.

DNA for the CDR3: TGCAGCGTTGAAGATCAGGTTGCTAGCGGGAGGGCATTATATCTCTACAATGAGCAGTTCTTC. Protein product: CSVEDQVASGRALYLYNEQFF. The chain links TRBV29-1 to TRBJ2-1; 12 bases agree with TRBD2. After removal of 0 bases from V and 3 bases from J, the junction contained 18 bases not matched to a gene. The length of the CDR3 is 21 residues. The germline CDR1 and CDR2 sequences are SQVTM and ANQGSEA.

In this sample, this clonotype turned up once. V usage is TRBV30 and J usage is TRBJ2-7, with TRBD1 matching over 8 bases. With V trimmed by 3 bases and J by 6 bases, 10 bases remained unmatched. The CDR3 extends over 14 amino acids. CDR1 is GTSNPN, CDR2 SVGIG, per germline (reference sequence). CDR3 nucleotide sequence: TGTGCCTGGAGGTGGGGCAGGGGGCTACTCGAGCAGTACTTC. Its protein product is CAWRWGRGLLEQYF.

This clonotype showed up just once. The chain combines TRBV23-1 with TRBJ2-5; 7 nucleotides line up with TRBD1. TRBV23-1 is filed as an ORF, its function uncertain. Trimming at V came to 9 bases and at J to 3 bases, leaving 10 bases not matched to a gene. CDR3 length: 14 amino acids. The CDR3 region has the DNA TGCGCCAGAAATCCGGACAGGAAGGAAGAGACCCAGTACTTC. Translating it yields CARNPDRKEETQYF.

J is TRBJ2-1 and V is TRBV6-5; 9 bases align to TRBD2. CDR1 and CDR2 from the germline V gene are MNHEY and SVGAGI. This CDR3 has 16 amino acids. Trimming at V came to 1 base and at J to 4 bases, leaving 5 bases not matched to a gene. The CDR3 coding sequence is TGTGCCAGCAGTTACTTGGCGGGAGGGGAGTACAATGAGCAGTTCTTC. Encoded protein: CASSYLAGGEYNEQFF.

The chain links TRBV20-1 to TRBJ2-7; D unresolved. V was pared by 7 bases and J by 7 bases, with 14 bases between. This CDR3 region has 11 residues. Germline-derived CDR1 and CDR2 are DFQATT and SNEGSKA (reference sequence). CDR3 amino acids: CSVFSSREQYF. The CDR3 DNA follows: TGCAGTGTCTTCAGCTCACGGGAGCAGTACTTC.

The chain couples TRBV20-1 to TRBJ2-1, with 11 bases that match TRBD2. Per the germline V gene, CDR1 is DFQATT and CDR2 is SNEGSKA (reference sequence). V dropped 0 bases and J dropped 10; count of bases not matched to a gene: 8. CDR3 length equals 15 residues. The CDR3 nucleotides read TGCAGTGCTAGAGAACCGACTAGCGGGAAGGTGGAGCAGTTCTTC. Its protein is CSAREPTSGKVEQFF.

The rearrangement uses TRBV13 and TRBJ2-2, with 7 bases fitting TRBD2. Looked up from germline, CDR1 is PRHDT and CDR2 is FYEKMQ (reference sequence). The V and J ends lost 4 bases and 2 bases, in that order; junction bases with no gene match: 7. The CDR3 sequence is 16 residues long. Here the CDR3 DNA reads TGTGCCAGCAGCTACCCTAGCGGAGATAACACCGGGGAGCTGTTTTTT. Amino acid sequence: CASSYPSGDNTGELFF.

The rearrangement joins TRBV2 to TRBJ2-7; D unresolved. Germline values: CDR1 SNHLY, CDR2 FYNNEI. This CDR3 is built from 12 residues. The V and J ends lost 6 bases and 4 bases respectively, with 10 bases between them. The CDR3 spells CASRRSIYEQYF. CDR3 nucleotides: TGTGCCAGCAGGCGCAGTATATACGAGCAGTACTTC.

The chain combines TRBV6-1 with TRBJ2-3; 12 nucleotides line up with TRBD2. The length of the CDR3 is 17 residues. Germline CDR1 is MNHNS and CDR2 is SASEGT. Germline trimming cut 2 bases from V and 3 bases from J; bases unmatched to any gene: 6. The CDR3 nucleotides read TGTGCCAGCAGTGAACGTCCGACTAGCGGGAGTACAGATACGCAGTATTTT. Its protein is CASSERPTSGSTDTQYF.

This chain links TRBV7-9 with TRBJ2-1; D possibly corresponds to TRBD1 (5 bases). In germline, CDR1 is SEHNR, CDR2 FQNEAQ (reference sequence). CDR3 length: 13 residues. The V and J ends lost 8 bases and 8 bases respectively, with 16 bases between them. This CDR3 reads CASPLTGNHEQFF. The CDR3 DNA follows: TGTGCCAGCCCCCTAACAGGCAACCATGAGCAGTTCTTC.

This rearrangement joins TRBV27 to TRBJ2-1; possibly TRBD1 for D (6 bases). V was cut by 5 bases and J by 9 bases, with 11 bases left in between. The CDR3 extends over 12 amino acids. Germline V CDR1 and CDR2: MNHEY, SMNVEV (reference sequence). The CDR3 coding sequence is TGTGCCAGCAGTACCCTCAGGGGTGAGCAGTTCTTC. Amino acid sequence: CASSTLRGEQFF.

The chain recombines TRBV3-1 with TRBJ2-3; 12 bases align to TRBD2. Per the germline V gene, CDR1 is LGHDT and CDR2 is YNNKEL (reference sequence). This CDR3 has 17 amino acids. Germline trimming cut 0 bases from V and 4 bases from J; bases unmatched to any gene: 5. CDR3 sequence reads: CASSQDGLAGYADTQYF. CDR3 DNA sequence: TGTGCCAGCAGCCAAGATGGACTAGCGGGATATGCAGATACGCAGTATTTT.

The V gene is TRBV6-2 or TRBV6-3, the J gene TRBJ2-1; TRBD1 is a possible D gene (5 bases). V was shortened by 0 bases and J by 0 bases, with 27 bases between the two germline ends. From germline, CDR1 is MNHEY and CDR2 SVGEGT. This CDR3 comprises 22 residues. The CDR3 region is CASSYSGQNGSLDSSSYNEQFF. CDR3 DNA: TGTGCCAGCAGTTACTCGGGGCAGAACGGTTCCCTAGACTCTAGCTCCTACAATGAGCAGTTCTTC.

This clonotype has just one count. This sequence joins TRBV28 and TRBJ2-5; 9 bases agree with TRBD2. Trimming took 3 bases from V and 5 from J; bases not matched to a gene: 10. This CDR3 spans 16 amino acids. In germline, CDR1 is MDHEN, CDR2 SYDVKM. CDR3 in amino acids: CASSFTIAGDGETQYF. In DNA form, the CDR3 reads TGTGCCAGCAGTTTTACGATAGCGGGAGATGGGGAGACCCAGTACTTC.

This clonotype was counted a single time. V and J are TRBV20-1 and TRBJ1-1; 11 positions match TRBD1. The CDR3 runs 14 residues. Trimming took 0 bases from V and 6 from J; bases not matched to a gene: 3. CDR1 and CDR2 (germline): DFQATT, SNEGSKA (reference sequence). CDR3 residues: CSARDRDRGSEAFF. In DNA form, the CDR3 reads TGCAGTGCTAGAGACCGGGACAGGGGGTCTGAAGCTTTCTTT.